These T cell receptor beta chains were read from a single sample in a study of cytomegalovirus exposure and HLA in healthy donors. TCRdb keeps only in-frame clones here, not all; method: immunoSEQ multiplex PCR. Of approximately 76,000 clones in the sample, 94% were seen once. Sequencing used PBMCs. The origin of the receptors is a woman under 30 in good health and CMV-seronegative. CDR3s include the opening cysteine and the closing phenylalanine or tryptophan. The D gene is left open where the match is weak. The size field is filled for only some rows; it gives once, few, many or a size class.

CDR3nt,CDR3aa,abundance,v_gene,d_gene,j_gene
TGTGCCAGCAGCCCTCAGGGAGGGGAAGGGGAAAAACTGTTTTTT,CASSPQGGEGEKLFF,once,TRBV7-6,-,TRBJ1-4
TGTGCCAGCAGCTTACTATCCTTGCCCAGGGCTACAGATACGCAGTATTTT,CASSLLSLPRATDTQYF,-,TRBV5-5,-,TRBJ2-3
TGTGCCAGCAGTTTTGACGTGCAGGGGACAGGGGGCGGCTACACCTTC,CASSFDVQGTGGGYTF,-,TRBV28,TRBD1,TRBJ1-2
TGTGCCAGCAGCTTGCCCAAAACCGGGACAGGGCCCTACGAGCAGTACTTC,CASSLPKTGTGPYEQYF,-,TRBV5-4,TRBD1,TRBJ2-7
TGTGCCAGCAGCGGGCCCGGACACATAGAGACCCAGTACTTC,CASSGPGHIETQYF,once,TRBV5-8,-,TRBJ2-5
TGTGCCAGCAGTGAATACACTGGGGCCAACGTCCTGACTTTC,CASSEYTGANVLTF,few,TRBV2,-,TRBJ2-6
TGTGCCAGCAGTCGGACACGCGAAAATGCCTATAATTCACCCCCCCACTTT,CASSRTRENAYNSPPHF,-,TRBV2,-,TRBJ1-6
TGTGCCAGCAGCCAAGCCGGCACAGATACGCAGTATTTT,CASSQAGTDTQYF,-,TRBV4-2,-,TRBJ2-3
TGTGCCAGCAGTTCGCCGGGGGGGGGCCGTAATGAAAAACTGTTTTTT,CASSSPGGGRNEKLFF,-,TRBV28,-,TRBJ1-4
TGTGCCAGCAGTTTTGGACTAGCGGGAGAGGTGCAGTACTTC,CASSFGLAGEVQYF,-,TRBV27,TRBD2,TRBJ2-7
TGTGCCAGCAGTCCCTACAGTTACAGGGTTACCACTGAAGCTTTCTTT,CASSPYSYRVTTEAFF,-,TRBV27,-,TRBJ1-1
TGCGCCAGCAGCCAAGACCAACTGGGGGACAGGGGGTTGAATGAAAAACTGTTTTTT,CASSQDQLGDRGLNEKLFF,-,TRBV4-1,TRBD1,TRBJ1-4
TGTGCCAGCAGCTTAGTTGGGACAGGGGTCTATGGCTACACCTTC,CASSLVGTGVYGYTF,-,TRBV7-2,TRBD1,TRBJ1-2
TGCGCCAGCAGCCAAGAACGGATCACAGGGGTCGTTGGAAACACCATATATTTT,CASSQERITGVVGNTIYF,-,TRBV4-1,TRBD1,TRBJ1-3
TGCGCCAGCAGCCCGACGGGACAGACAGATACGCAGTATTTT,CASSPTGQTDTQYF,-,TRBV5-1,TRBD1,TRBJ2-3
TGTGCCAGCAGCGAGACAGGATCATCACCCCTCCACTTT,CASSETGSSPLHF,-,TRBV9,-,TRBJ1-6
TGTGCCAGCAGTATCAGCGGGGGTCATTCGGGATCCTACAATGAGCAGTTCTTC,CASSISGGHSGSYNEQFF,-,TRBV27,TRBD2,TRBJ2-1
TGTGCCAGCAGCCAAGACGGGGAGCAGTTCTTC,CASSQDGEQFF,-,TRBV14,-,TRBJ2-1
TGTGCCATCCGGTGGGGGGGTAAGGTTCCTGAAGCTTTCTTT,CAIRWGGKVPEAFF,-,TRBV6-1,-,TRBJ1-1
TGTGCCAGCAGCTTCACGAGATTAGCGGAGCAGTTCTTC,CASSFTRLAEQFF,-,TRBV7-9,-,TRBJ2-1
TGTGCCAGTAGCCGACAGGTCAATGAGCAGTTCTTC,CASSRQVNEQFF,-,TRBV19,-,TRBJ2-1
TGTGCCAGCAGTTTTGAGACAGGGTACGAGCAGTACTTC,CASSFETGYEQYF,-,TRBV27,TRBD1,TRBJ2-7
TGTGCCAGCAGCTTTACTAGCGGGGTAAACAATGAGCAGTTCTTC,CASSFTSGVNNEQFF,once,TRBV7-9,TRBD2,TRBJ2-1